The 19 T cell receptor beta chains reported below all come from one sample, sequenced in a study of a mutant IDH1 vaccine in newly diagnosed glioma. Time point denoted: week 35, safety follow-up. Each vaccine dose was 300 ug of mutant IDH1 20-mer peptide, with topical imiquimod. No antigen is known for these receptors. The method was immunoSEQ multiplex PCR; TCRdb's version includes in-frame clones alone and lacks a portion of them. Of about 26,000 clones listed, 83% are singletons. The source was PBMCs, collected from a glioma patient whose treatment included an IDH1 peptide vaccine. The receptors shown here come from a man aged 25 to 40 with glioma.

J is TRBJ1-3 and V is TRBV7-9; D gene uncertain. Trimming took 2 bases from V and 1 from J, leaving 9 bases between them. This CDR3 has 15 residues. Germline CDR1 and CDR2: SEHNR and FQNEAQ (reference sequence). The CDR3 loop reads CASSLSTGSGNTIYF. The CDR3 DNA sequence: TGTGCCAGCAGCTTAAGTACGGGTTCTGGAAACACCATATATTTT.

This clone was counted a few times. This chain links TRBV29-1 with TRBJ2-7, with D unclear. Germline CDR1 SQVTM, CDR2 ANQGSEA. The CDR3 spans 13 residues. Trimming took off 3 bases at V and 1 base at J, with 10 bases between the two ends. The CDR3: CSVEKMGSYEQYF. The CDR3 DNA sequence: TGCAGCGTTGAGAAAATGGGGTCCTACGAGCAGTACTTC.

The chain has TRBV2 and TRBJ1-4; 8 bases match TRBD1. Trimming took 6 bases from V and 7 from J; bases not matched to a gene: 7. This CDR3 spans 14 amino acids. Germline values: CDR1 SNHLY, CDR2 FYNNEI. The CDR3 here is CASRKTGDSEKLFF. The CDR3 DNA is TGTGCCAGCAGGAAGACAGGGGACTCTGAAAAACTGTTTTTT.

The chain carries TRBV4-1 and TRBJ2-2, with 8 bases lining up with TRBD1. Per germline, CDR1 MGHRA and CDR2 YSYEKL. Trimming took 0 bases from V and 5 from J; bases not matched to a gene: 8. This CDR3 is built from 17 residues. The CDR3 coding sequence is TGCGCCAGCAGCCAAGATGCTTCAGGGACAGGAACCGGGGAGCTGTTTTTT. The encoded protein is CASSQDASGTGTGELFF.

The chain carries TRBV7-9 and TRBJ2-5, with D perhaps TRBD1 (6 bases). Between the trimmed V and J ends, which lost 5 bases and 3 bases, there was a span of 16 bases. The CDR3 loop spans 15 amino acids. Germline CDR1 is SEHNR and CDR2 is FQNEAQ (reference sequence). The chain's CDR3 is CASSTAQGTEETQYF. As DNA, the CDR3 is TGTGCCAGCAGCACGGCGCAGGGGACGGAAGAGACCCAGTACTTC.

This chain's CDR3 is CASSTRGPSSQPQHF. CDR3 nucleotide sequence: TGTGCCAGTAGTACCAGGGGACCTTCCTCGCAGCCCCAGCATTTT. The rearrangement uses TRBV19 and TRBJ1-5; weak D call: TRBD1 (6 bases). Trimming removed 4 bases from V and 7 bases from J, with 17 bases in between. Germline V lookup: CDR1 LNHDA, CDR2 SQIVND (reference sequence). The CDR3 has 15 residues.

The chain is built from TRBV29-1 and TRBJ1-4, with a possible D match to TRBD1 (6 bases). The CDR3 spans 14 residues. CDR1 and CDR2 (germline): SQVTM, ANQGSEA. V shed 3 bases and J shed 7 bases, with 15 bases lying between them. The CDR3 is CSVESTGWGEKLFF. CDR3 sequence (DNA): TGCAGCGTTGAGTCAACAGGGTGGGGTGAAAAACTGTTTTTT.

The V call is TRBV5-6, the J call TRBJ2-7; D perhaps matches TRBD2 (7 bases). There are 13 residues in the CDR3. V was trimmed by 0 bases and J by 4 bases, leaving 8 bases between them. Germline V gene data show CDR1 as SGHDT and CDR2 as YYEEEE. The CDR3 reads CASSLEGGYEQYF. CDR3 sequence (DNA): TGTGCCAGCAGCTTGGAGGGGGGGTACGAGCAGTACTTC.

This clone has only a few counts. The chain employs TRBV30 and TRBJ1-1; D possibly corresponds to TRBD1 (6 bases). The CDR3 runs 15 residues. In germline, CDR1 is GTSNPN, CDR2 SVGIG (reference sequence). V lost 2 bases and J 0 bases, leaving 13 bases between the germline ends. This CDR3 reads CAWSSGVSMNTEAFF. DNA of the CDR3: TGTGCCTGGAGTTCAGGGGTGTCCATGAACACTGAAGCTTTCTTT.

This chain connects TRBV7-2 to TRBJ2-1; D is ambiguous. In germline, CDR1 is SGHTA, CDR2 FQGNSA. The CDR3 totals 13 residues. The V end was cut by 1 base, the J end by 6 bases, with 7 bases between. The CDR3: CASSLDRVNEQFF. CDR3 in DNA: TGTGCCAGCAGCTTAGATAGGGTCAATGAGCAGTTCTTC.

The V and J genes are TRBV15 and TRBJ1-4, with 11 nucleotides matching TRBD1. With 3 bases clipped from V and 7 bases from J, the junction kept 4 bases outside the gene matches. This CDR3 is built from 15 residues. Germline values: CDR1 LNHNV, CDR2 YYDKDF (reference sequence). CDR3 loop: CATSRDRGLGEKLFF. Written as DNA, the CDR3 is TGTGCCACCAGCAGGGACAGGGGGCTGGGTGAAAAACTGTTTTTT.

The J gene is TRBJ1-4, the V gene TRBV9; D gene uncertain. V lost 4 bases and J 6 bases, leaving 13 bases between the germline ends. The CDR3 has 14 amino acids. CDR1 is SGDLS, CDR2 YYNGEE, per germline. The CDR3 loop reads CASSQDVNHEKLFF. Here the CDR3 DNA reads TGTGCCAGCAGCCAGGACGTAAATCATGAAAAACTGTTTTTT.

The chain joins TRBV7-9 to TRBJ2-3; 7 positions match TRBD2. This CDR3 comprises 15 residues. CDR1 and CDR2 from the germline V gene are SEHNR and FQNEAQ (reference sequence). V shed 3 bases and J 3 bases; nucleotides not matched to a gene: 6. The CDR3 coding sequence is TGTGCCAGCAGCTTCGGCGGGAGCAGGACAGATACGCAGTATTTT. Encoded protein: CASSFGGSRTDTQYF.

In this sample, this clone turned up a few times. The chain joins TRBV6-5 to TRBJ2-2; D is uncertain. With 2 bases removed from V and 1 base from J, the gap between germline ends came to 11 bases. This CDR3 comprises 16 residues. CDR1 and CDR2 (germline): MNHEY, SVGAGI. The CDR3 DNA is TGTGCCAGCAGTTACGAAGGACCCCGGAACACCGGGGAGCTGTTTTTT. Its translation is CASSYEGPRNTGELFF.

This clone appeared a single time. The chain employs TRBV4-1 and TRBJ2-7; D tentatively reads TRBD1 or TRBD2 (6 bases each). The CDR3 is made up of 14 amino acids. Trimming removed 5 bases at V and 4 bases at J, with 15 bases between. Germline V lookup: CDR1 MGHRA, CDR2 YSYEKL. This CDR3 is CASSEGGVGYEQYF. CDR3 sequence (DNA): TGCGCCAGCAGCGAGGGGGGCGTTGGGTACGAGCAGTACTTC.

The chain has TRBV10-3 and TRBJ2-7, with D tentatively TRBD1 or TRBD2 (5 bases each). V lost 4 bases to trimming and J lost 5 bases, with 18 bases between them. From germline, CDR1 is ENHRY and CDR2 SYGVKD. The CDR3 loop spans 15 amino acids. The DNA for the CDR3 is TGTGCCATCAGTGCGTCGAGGGGCGCCCAGGACGAGCAGTACTTC. Encoded protein: CAISASRGAQDEQYF.

The V call is TRBV5-1, the J call TRBJ2-2; TRBD2 matches 10 bases. The CDR3 is 15 amino acids. Trimming removed 3 bases from V and 3 bases from J; junction bases left unmatched: 2. CDR1 SGHRS and CDR2 YFSETQ come from the germline V gene. CDR3 protein: CASSSGTSDTGELFF. The DNA of the CDR3 is TGCGCCAGCAGCTCCGGGACTAGCGACACCGGGGAGCTGTTTTTT.

V is TRBV14 and J is TRBJ2-2; perhaps TRBD1 as D (5 bases). The CDR3 spans 14 residues. V lost 3 bases, J lost 6 bases, and 11 bases lay in between. The V gene's germline CDR1 is SGHDN and CDR2 FVKESK. The CDR3 reads CASSHRQGPGELFF. The CDR3 bases are TGTGCCAGCAGCCACCGTCAGGGCCCCGGGGAGCTGTTTTTT.

This chain joins TRBV30 and TRBJ2-2; D is ambiguous. Looked up from germline, CDR1 is GTSNPN and CDR2 is SVGIG (reference sequence). V dropped 0 bases and J dropped 5 bases, with 16 bases sitting between them. The CDR3 is 16 residues long. This chain's CDR3 is CAWSVQSFASTGELFF. The CDR3 DNA is TGTGCCTGGAGTGTACAATCGTTTGCGTCTACCGGGGAGCTGTTTTTT.